This is a list of T cell receptor beta chains from one sample in a study of T cell repertoires in cytomegalovirus infection. TCRdb processed the reads anew with MiXCR; each CDR3 protein has one entry. The sample consists of 200,000 to 300,000 distinct CDR3 sequences, approximately 14% of them appearing once. The sample consisted of PBMCs. Source of these receptors: a human donor in good health (CMV status not recorded). Some clones in this sample may be carry-over from other donors' samples. CDR3s include the opening cysteine and the closing phenylalanine or tryptophan. The D gene is left open where the match is weak. The size entry is marked missing in some rows and otherwise reads once, few, many or a size class.

>TRBJ1-5|.|TRBV9|.
TGTGCCAGCAGCGTAGACGGACGAGGGAGCAATCAGCCCCAGCATTTT
CASSVDGRGSNQPQHF
>TRBJ1-3|.|TRBV29-1|.
TGCAGCGTTGACAAAGGCTCTGGAAACACCATATATTTT
CSVDKGSGNTIYF
>TRBJ1-2|few|TRBV7-6|.
TGTGCCAGCAGGCCCTTACAGGGCCCCCATGGCTACACCTTC
CASRPLQGPHGYTF
>TRBJ2-7|.|TRBV6-5|.
TGTGCCAGCAGTTACCTTGGGGCCGAGCAGTACTTC
CASSYLGAEQYF
>TRBJ2-5|.|TRBV11-3|.
TGTGCCAGCAGTGGAAGGACAGAGACCCAGTACTTC
CASSGRTETQYF
>TRBJ1-6|.|TRBV5-1|TRBD1
TGCGCCAGCAGCGTGGGGGACAGGTCCCCTCCCCTGCTCCACTTT
CASSVGDRSPPLLHF
>TRBJ1-1|.|TRBV29-1|.
TGCAGCGTTGACAGAACGAACACTGAAGCTTTCTTT
CSVDRTNTEAFF
>TRBJ2-7|.|TRBV20-1|TRBD2
TGCAGTGCTAGCCTAGCGGGGGACGAGCAGTACTTC
CSASLAGDEQYF
>TRBJ1-1|few|TRBV20-1|.
TGCAGTGCTAGAGAGGGAGGGATCACTGAAGCTTTCTTT
CSAREGGITEAFF
>TRBJ2-6|few|TRBV2|TRBD1
TGTGCCAGCACTAGGACAGGGGGCGCGTTTGGGGCCAACGTCCTGACTTTC
CASTRTGGAFGANVLTF
>TRBJ2-6|few|TRBV25-1|.
TGTGCCAGCAGTGACTCGAATACGTTTGGGGCCAACGTCCTGACTTTC
CASSDSNTFGANVLTF
>TRBJ2-7|once|TRBV20-1|.
TGCAGTGCTAGACCGATACAGGGTGGAGGGAACGAGCAGTACTTC
CSARPIQGGGNEQYF
>TRBJ2-7|many|TRBV28|TRBD2
TGTGCCAGCAGTCTATCTAGCGGGAGTAGGTACGAGCAGTACTTC
CASSLSSGSRYEQYF
>TRBJ2-2|few|TRBV7-3|.
TGTGCCAGCAGCTTAACTCTAGCTCTTACGGCCGGGGAGCTGTTTTTT
CASSLTLALTAGELFF
>TRBJ1-1|few|TRBV5-6|.
TGTGCCAGCAGCTTTTTAGGTAGGGCGAACACTGAAGCTTTCTTT
CASSFLGRANTEAFF
>TRBJ1-6|few|TRBV20-1|TRBD1
TGCAGTGCTAGAGAATCCTACCGGGACAGGGGGCTTGCTGGTAATTCACCCCTCCACTTT
CSARESYRDRGLAGNSPLHF
>TRBJ2-7|.|TRBV18|TRBD1
TGTGCCAGCCCCCTGGACAGGGCCAACGAGCAGTACTTC
CASPLDRANEQYF
>TRBJ1-1|few|TRBV19|.
TGTGCCAGTAGGACAAAATTCATGAACACTGAAGCTTTCTTT
CASRTKFMNTEAFF
>TRBJ1-1|many|TRBV7-2|.
TGTGCCAGCAGCTTTGGGGGGGGCGGAATAGCTTTCTTT
CASSFGGGGIAFF
>TRBJ2-7|few|TRBV6-5|.
TGTGCCAGCAGCCCATCCAAATACGAGCAGTACTTC
CASSPSKYEQYF
>TRBJ1-4|many|TRBV6-2/TRBV6-3|.
TGTGCCAGCAGTTGGACAGTTAATGAAAAACTGTTTTTT
CASSWTVNEKLFF
>TRBJ2-7|.|TRBV5-1|.
TGCGCCAGCAGCTTGCAACAGGGCTCCTACGAGCAGTACTTC
CASSLQQGSYEQYF
>TRBJ2-3|.|TRBV5-4|TRBD2
TGTGCCAGCAGCCGTTCTAGCGGGCGCACAGATACGCAGTATTTT
CASSRSSGRTDTQYF
>TRBJ2-1|many|TRBV10-3|TRBD2
TGTGCCATCAGCCCCGGGACTAGCGGGACCTACAATGAGCAGTTCTTC
CAISPGTSGTYNEQFF
>TRBJ1-2|.|TRBV13|TRBD1
TGTGCCAGCAGCTCGACACAGGGGTCCCTCTATGGCTACACCTTC
CASSSTQGSLYGYTF
>TRBJ2-7|few|TRBV6-6|TRBD2
TGTGCCAGTAGCTATGAGCGGGGGGCCTACGAGCAGTACTTC
CASSYERGAYEQYF
>TRBJ2-2|many|TRBV7-8|TRBD1
TGTGCCAGCAGCTCGTCCCGGGACAGGGACACCGGGGAGCTGTTTTTT
CASSSSRDRDTGELFF
>TRBJ2-7|.|TRBV2|.
TGTGCCAGCAGACAGGAGAGCTCCTACGAGCAGTACTTC
CASRQESSYEQYF
>TRBJ2-7|many|TRBV7-8|.
TGTGCCAGCAGCCTCCTTGGGCTGGGGGGCTACGAGCAGTACTTC
CASSLLGLGGYEQYF
>TRBJ2-7|.|TRBV20-1|.
TGCAGTGCTAGATTCCGGACATCTACCTACGAGCAGTACTTC
CSARFRTSTYEQYF
>TRBJ1-4|few|TRBV11-2|TRBD1
TGTGCCAGCAGCTTAGGGGACAGAGGGCGCGAAAAACTGTTTTTT
CASSLGDRGREKLFF
>TRBJ2-7|.|TRBV29-1|.
TGCAGCGTTGACGTAAACTACGAGCAGTACTTC
CSVDVNYEQYF
>TRBJ1-3|few|TRBV12-3/TRBV12-4|TRBD1
TGTGCCAGCAGCCGACCCGGGACAGGGATGAACACCATATATTTT
CASSRPGTGMNTIYF
>TRBJ1-1|.|TRBV3-1|.
TGTGCCAGCAGCCAGGGAGGGGGGCTGAACACTGAAGCTTTCTTT
CASSQGGGLNTEAFF
>TRBJ2-3|few|TRBV15|.
TGTGCCACCAGCAGAGATCAGGGTACAGATACGCAGTATTTT
CATSRDQGTDTQYF
>TRBJ1-1|many|TRBV14|.
TGTGCCAGCAGCCGACTAAGGGGTGAAGCTTTCTTT
CASSRLRGEAFF
>TRBJ1-1|few|TRBV5-1|.
TGCGCCAGCAGCTTTTCGACTACCAACACTGAAGCTTTCTTT
CASSFSTTNTEAFF
>TRBJ1-1|many|TRBV28|.
TGTGCCAGCAGTTTTTTACAGTACGGAAAACCCACTGAAGCTTTCTTT
CASSFLQYGKPTEAFF
>TRBJ2-2|few|TRBV6-5|.
TGTGCCAGCAGGCACTCCCGGGGGAACACCGGGGAGCTGTTTTTT
CASRHSRGNTGELFF
>TRBJ2-5|many|TRBV7-2|TRBD2
TGTGCCAGCAGCTTAGCGGGGACGGGGGGGTGGTACCAAGAGACCCAGTACTTC
CASSLAGTGGWYQETQYF
>TRBJ2-3|few|TRBV20-1|TRBD1
TGCAGTGCTAGAGATAGCAGGGGGCCAGGTGATACGCAGTATTTT
CSARDSRGPGDTQYF
>TRBJ2-1|.|TRBV20-1|TRBD2
TGCAGTGCTAGGACTAGCGGACCCACCTACAATGAGCAGTTCTTC
CSARTSGPTYNEQFF
>TRBJ2-3|.|TRBV12-5|TRBD2
TGTGCTAGTGGTTCGCCCCGACTAGCGGGAACAGATACGCAGTATTTT
CASGSPRLAGTDTQYF
>TRBJ1-2|.|TRBV28|.
TGTGCCAGCAGCCCCCCCGACCGATCTAACTATGGCTACACCTTC
CASSPPDRSNYGYTF
>TRBJ2-3|many|TRBV7-2|.
TGTGCCAGCAGCTTAGTCCGGGATAAAGATACGCAGTATTTT
CASSLVRDKDTQYF
>TRBJ1-1|many|TRBV7-2|.
TGTGCCAGCAGCCCCGACCTAATTAACACTGAAGCTTTCTTT
CASSPDLINTEAFF
>TRBJ1-1|many|TRBV7-2|.
TGTGCCAGCAGCTTACCCCATAGTGAAGCTTTCTTT
CASSLPHSEAFF
>TRBJ1-6|few|TRBV28|.
TGTGCCAGCACCCCCGGAACACCCGGGGGGTCACCCCTCCACTTT
CASTPGTPGGSPLHF
>TRBJ2-6|many|TRBV7-2|.
TGTGCCAGCAGCTTATTGGCCAGCTCTGGGGCCAACGTCCTGACTTTC
CASSLLASSGANVLTF
>TRBJ1-2|few|TRBV4-1|.
TGCGCCAGCAGCCCTCCCAATGCATTTCGTGGCTACACCTTC
CASSPPNAFRGYTF
>TRBJ1-2|few|TRBV5-1|.
TGCGCCAGCAGTTTTGGACAGCCGGTTAACTATGGCTACACCTTC
CASSFGQPVNYGYTF
>TRBJ1-1|many|TRBV5-1|.
TGCGCCAGCAGCTTGTATTTGGGGGGTTCGAACACTGAAGCTTTCTTT
CASSLYLGGSNTEAFF